What follows is one TCR beta chain and its context. The ends were cut back, 6 bases at V and 3 bases at J, with 11 bases in the middle. CDR1 and CDR2 (germline): MNHEY, SVGAGI. The CDR3 covers 14 residues. The data were obtained in a study of technical replicates of blood from several donors. This table comes from immunoSEQ multiplex PCR, and its TCRdb copy is limited to in-frame clones, with some not included. The sample records some 13,000 clones, 85% to 95% being singletons. The clonotype originates from a human donor in good health. Sample: PBMCs. The chain combines TRBV6-5 with TRBJ2-2; weak D call: TRBD1 (5 bases). In DNA, the CDR3 is TGTGCCAGCAGGAAGGCCAGGGACACCGGGGAGCTGTTTTTT. This encodes CASRKARDTGELFF.